The rows below give T cell receptor beta chains drawn from one sample of a study of shared clonotypes between healthy human individuals. Clones were sequenced by immunoSEQ multiplex PCR, and TCRdb holds only the in-frame ones, with some missing. The sample has 2 million to 2.5 million clones, approximately 95% seen once. What was sequenced was naive CD4+ T cells sorted from blood. The receptor set was obtained from a man in his late teens or twenties in good health. Both conserved end residues are part of each CDR3. Not all rows give a size; the values are once, few, many and, for expanded clones, a class.

clone_size v_call cdr3_aa
. TRBV28 CASSLPTGGPYGYTF
. TRBV25-1 CASSETRNQETQYF
. TRBV28 CASSLSGGRYEQYF
. TRBV28 CASSGHPNRDTQYF
. TRBV6-5 CASSYTRPETGNTIYF
. TRBV10-3 CAIRRGLAGDTQYF
. TRBV5-6 CASSLVGTANYGYTF
. TRBV30 CAWSARQGGGYGYTF
. TRBV10-1 CASSESGGGRSEAFF
. TRBV10-2 CASSPDPTGLASYGYTF
. TRBV18 CASSPPAQGPLHF
once TRBV6-5 CASSRGSKTYNEQFF
. TRBV4-1 CASSRWEATNEKLFF
. TRBV2 CASSAGKTQYF
. TRBV28 CASSPKTRRSYNSPLHF
. TRBV11-2 CASSLKGIEQYF
. TRBV12-5 CASGSWHNYGYTF
. TRBV27 CASSFSQRTPFGIYEQYF
. TRBV7-9 CASSPGTLNTGELFF
. TRBV11-2 CASSRQGYEQYF
. TRBV14 CASSQSGLAASYEQYF
. TRBV7-9 CASSARTGGDYGYTF
. TRBV9 CASSVGLVQETQYF
. TRBV6-1 CATPGGRYSYEQYF
. TRBV28 CASSLGGADTQYF
. TRBV6-5 CASSSPRGPGYTF
once TRBV30 CASALNTEAFF
. TRBV18 CASSPLPFYNSPLHF
. TRBV5-1 CASSQDRGRGETQYF
. TRBV12-5 CASGVDQWPQHF
. TRBV7-9 CASSPLKNSGYTF
few TRBV5-1 CASSSSGSTDTQYF
. TRBV5-1 CASSLRASGNSGELFF
once TRBV21-1 CASSKEERQWNTEAFF
. TRBV9 CASSGQGSSYNEQFF
. TRBV2 CASSQGRQGFGEKLFF
once TRBV6-1 CASRTYQGGNTEAFF
. TRBV28 CASSLQYTEAFF
. TRBV2 CASSLERGGQPQHF
. TRBV6-5 CASSPLRTKNIQYF
. TRBV7-2 CASSYRDPTGELFF
. TRBV7-8 CASSSHGTLNRYGYTF
. TRBV6-5 CASSYSFSSNQPQHF
. TRBV2 CASTPSYLGEQYF
. TRBV10-1 CASSESRDGGRVAFF
. TRBV2 CASRDSGAPGAFF
. TRBV30 CAWSFQGAQGGKLFF
. TRBV19 CASSTSGGSSYEQYF
. TRBV4-3 CASSTQAGFHEQYF
. TRBV19 CASSTTGTGTHEQYF
. TRBV7-2 CASSFTGSSGELFF
once TRBV5-4 CASSLRRGAKGNSPLHF
. TRBV7-2 CASSLLETQYF